This T cell receptor beta chain is from a study of graft-versus-host responses after intestinal transplantation. As for the study in general: The whole recipient group had anti-thymocyte globulin induction followed by tacrolimus and steroids for roughly 3 years.

Trimming cost V 6 bases and J 5 bases, with 17 bases left between them. Germline V gene sequence: CDR1 GTSNPN, CDR2 SVGIG (reference sequence). The CDR3 loop spans 13 amino acids. Regarding this clone: Its antigen is unknown.

The study took post-transplant bone marrow from the posterior iliac crest or another site. Broader study findings: Clonal ratios of graft-versus-host to host-versus-graft in allografts were high for patients exhibiting graft-donor T cell macrochimerism.

The method was immunoSEQ multiplex PCR; TCRdb's version includes in-frame clones alone and lacks a portion of them. The data show roughly 17,000 clones, around 86% seen once. This sequence joins TRBV30 and TRBJ2-7; TRBD1 is a possible D gene (6 bases). The specimen comprised bone marrow, sampled approximately 120 days after transplant. The receptor comes from a human patient who received an intestinal transplant, so some T cells may come from the graft donor. CDR3 bases: TGTGCCTGCCATGGGGCAGGGGATAACGAGCAGTACTTC. This sequence encodes CACHGAGDNEQYF.